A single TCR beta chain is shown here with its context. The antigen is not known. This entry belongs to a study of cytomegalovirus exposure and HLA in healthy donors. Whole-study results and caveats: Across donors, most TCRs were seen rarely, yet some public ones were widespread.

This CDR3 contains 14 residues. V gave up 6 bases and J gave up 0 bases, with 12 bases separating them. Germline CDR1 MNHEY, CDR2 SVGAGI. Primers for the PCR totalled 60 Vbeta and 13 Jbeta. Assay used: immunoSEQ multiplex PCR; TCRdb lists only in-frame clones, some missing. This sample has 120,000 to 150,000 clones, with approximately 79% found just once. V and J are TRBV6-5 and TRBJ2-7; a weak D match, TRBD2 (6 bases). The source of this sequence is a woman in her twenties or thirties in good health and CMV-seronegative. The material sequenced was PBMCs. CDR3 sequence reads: CASRKTGDSYEQYF. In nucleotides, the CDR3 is TGTGCCAGCAGAAAGACGGGGGACTCCTACGAGCAGTACTTC.